The 12 T cell receptor beta chains presented below share a single source sample, sequenced in a study of human T cells and chemical hapten exposure. TCRdb redid the calling of the RACE reads with MiXCR, one entry per CDR3 protein. Here the sample spans fewer than 300,000 distinct CDR3 sequences, more than 6.5% being singletons. This sample's time point: pre-sensitization, week 0. Treatment noted: therapeutic diphenylcyclopropenone sensitization with weekly scalp DPC. Sequenced material: whole blood, taken in connection with sensitization to the hapten diphenylcyclopropenone (DPC). These receptors came from a woman aged 35 to 49 with alopecia areata. Some clones in this sample may be carry-over from other donors' samples.

The sample holds many counts of this clonotype. The chain employs TRBV27 and TRBJ1-1; 9 bases are shared with TRBD1. Losses at the gene ends were 5 bases for V and 3 bases for J; bases not matched to a gene: 7. From germline, CDR1 is MNHEY and CDR2 SMNVEV (reference sequence). CDR3 length: 15 residues. CDR3 protein: CASSRHRGLDTEAFF. The CDR3, as DNA: TGTGCCAGCAGTCGTCACAGGGGGCTGGACACTGAAGCTTTCTTT.

The V call is TRBV6-2 or TRBV6-3, the J call TRBJ1-1; TRBD1 matches at 8 bases. The length of the CDR3 is 12 residues. The germline V gene has CDR1 MNHEY and CDR2 SVGEGT. Trimming took 5 bases from V and 4 from J; bases not matched to a gene: 0. DNA of the CDR3: TGTGCCAGCAGTACAGGGGGCACTGAAGCTTTCTTT. Its protein product is CASSTGGTEAFF.

This clonotype has a handful of counts. V usage is TRBV13 and J usage is TRBJ2-7, with D perhaps matching TRBD2 (5 bases). Germline CDR1 PRHDT, CDR2 FYEKMQ (reference sequence). The CDR3 covers 15 residues. The germline V and J ends were trimmed by 5 bases and 5 bases, with 19 bases remaining between them. The CDR3 here is CASSPKERLSHEQYF. The CDR3 region has the DNA TGTGCCAGCAGCCCAAAAGAAAGACTAAGCCACGAGCAGTACTTC.

In its sample, this clonotype was seen many times. The gene calls are TRBV28 and TRBJ2-7; the D is unclear. The CDR3 is made up of 12 amino acids. CDR1 MDHEN and CDR2 SYDVKM come from the germline V gene. V was cut by 6 bases and J by 0 bases, with 6 bases left in between. CDR3: CASSSLSYEQYF. The CDR3 nucleotides read TGTGCCAGCAGCTCACTCTCCTACGAGCAGTACTTC. Based on the CDR3 plus reference TRBV28 and TRBJ2-7, the full variable domain is DVKVTQSSRYLVKRTGEKVFLECVQDMDHENMFWYRQDPGLGLRLIYFSYDVKMKEKGDIPEGYSVSREKKERFSLILESASTNQTSMYLCASSSLSYEQYFGPGTRLTVT.

The rearrangement links TRBV28 to TRBJ2-3; D is undetermined. Between the trimmed V and J ends, which lost 2 bases and 4 bases, there was a span of 16 bases. CDR1 and CDR2 (germline): MDHEN, SYDVKM. CDR3 length: 16 residues. CDR3 sequence reads: CASSLPLRGVADTQYF. The DNA of the CDR3 is TGTGCCAGCAGTTTACCCCTACGCGGAGTGGCAGATACGCAGTATTTT.

This clonotype has more than one count but fewer than ten. The gene calls are TRBV28 and TRBJ2-3; either TRBD1 or TRBD2 may fit D (6 bases each). With 5 bases removed from V and 4 bases from J, the gap between germline ends came to 16 bases. The CDR3 covers 15 residues. Germline values: CDR1 MDHEN, CDR2 SYDVKM. The CDR3 region is CASSPGAGMSDTQYF. CDR3 coding DNA: TGTGCCAGCAGTCCGGGGGCGGGGATGTCAGATACGCAGTATTTT.

This clonotype was found a few times. The chain employs TRBV12-3 or TRBV12-4 and TRBJ1-2, with no clear D. Trimming took off 2 bases at V and 6 bases at J, with 10 bases between the two ends. CDR3 length equals 13 residues. The CDR3: CASSLRGSNGYTF. As DNA, the CDR3 is TGTGCCAGCAGTTTAAGAGGATCCAATGGCTACACCTTC.

This clonotype was picked up a small number of times. CDR3 loop: CASAEIGGTEAFF. CDR3 nucleotides: TGTGCCAGCGCAGAAATTGGGGGTACTGAAGCTTTCTTT. The V call is TRBV7-9, the J call TRBJ1-1, with D perhaps matching TRBD1 (5 bases). Germline CDR1 SEHNR, CDR2 FQNEAQ (reference sequence). V was shortened by 8 bases and J by 5 bases, with 15 bases between the two germline ends. The CDR3 is made up of 13 amino acids.

This sequence joins TRBV5-4 and TRBJ2-3; 12 positions match TRBD1. The V gene end was trimmed by 2 bases and the J gene end by 7 bases; junction bases not matched to a gene: 5. CDR1 SGHNT and CDR2 YYREEE come from the germline V gene (reference sequence). The CDR3 is 15 amino acids. The CDR3 reads CASSFRDRGLNTQYF. CDR3 coding DNA: TGTGCCAGCAGCTTCCGGGACAGGGGGCTAAATACGCAGTATTTT.

The chain carries TRBV7-8 and TRBJ1-2; 8 bases align to TRBD1. The CDR3 runs to 16 residues. The ends lost 5 bases at V and 4 bases at J; junction bases unmatched: 12. Per germline, CDR1 SGHVS and CDR2 FQNEAQ. The CDR3 DNA reads TGTGCCAGCAGCCTCACCGGGACAGGACTTCCCTATGGCTACACCTTC. Protein: CASSLTGTGLPYGYTF.

This clonotype turned up a few times. J is TRBJ2-3 and V is TRBV29-1, with 8 bases that match TRBD2. The ends lost 7 bases at V and 1 base at J; junction bases unmatched: 7. The CDR3 spans 14 residues. Germline loops: CDR1 SQVTM, CDR2 ANQGSEA. This chain's CDR3 is CSANLAGRTDTQYF. In DNA form, the CDR3 reads TGCAGCGCAAACCTAGCGGGTCGCACAGATACGCAGTATTTT.

This clonotype came up many times. CDR3 protein: CASSQDPGGSYNEQFF. The CDR3 bases are TGCGCCAGCAGCCAAGATCCAGGGGGCTCCTACAATGAGCAGTTCTTC. The V call is TRBV4-3, the J call TRBJ2-1, with 7 bases lining up with TRBD1. The CDR3 is made up of 16 amino acids. The germline CDR1 and CDR2 sequences are LGHNA and YSLEER. Unmatched junction bases numbered 2, after V lost 0 bases and J lost 0 bases.